Listed below are T cell receptor beta chains from one sample, sequenced in a study of regulatory T cells in long-lasting Graves disease. TCRdb redid the calling of the multiplex PCR reads with MiXCR, one entry per CDR3 protein. The sample records a few hundred thousand distinct CDR3 sequences, less than 15% being singletons. These same data were also listed under a study on T cells in Graves' hyperthyroidism and ophthalmopathy.

The material sequenced was peripheral blood mononuclear cells (PBMCs), taken at new diagnosis, from a patient treated with antithyroid drugs. The receptors were sampled from a man in his thirties or forties with Graves disease. CDR3s include the opening cysteine and the closing phenylalanine or tryptophan. The D gene is left open where the match is weak. Some rows have no size entry. The others give once, few or many, or a class for an expanded clone.

D	V	J	size	DNA	CDR3
TRBD2	TRBV7-2	TRBJ2-3	many	TGTGCCAGCAGCTTAGTAGCGGGAGGCGCAGATACGCAGTATTTT	CASSLVAGGADTQYF
.	TRBV2	TRBJ2-5	many	TGTGCCAGCAGCGGATTACAAGAGACCCAGTACTTC	CASSGLQETQYF
.	TRBV12-3/TRBV12-4	TRBJ2-1	.	TGTGCCAGCAGTTACGCACGGACAGCTGAGCAGTTCTTC	CASSYARTAEQFF
TRBD2	TRBV20-1	TRBJ2-3	.	TGCAGTGCCGCGCGGTGGGGACTAGCGGACTATCGGGGCACAGATACGCAGTATTTT	CSAARWGLADYRGTDTQYF
.	TRBV12-3/TRBV12-4	TRBJ1-1	many	TGTGCCAGCAGTCCCGAGGCGCTTCCAGAAGCTTTCTTT	CASSPEALPEAFF
TRBD2	TRBV28	TRBJ2-7	many	TGTGCCAGCACATACCTACTAGCGGGAGGGCCCGGCGAGCAGTACTTC	CASTYLLAGGPGEQYF
.	TRBV12-3/TRBV12-4	TRBJ2-7	many	TGTGCCAGCAGTGTTCACCGGGACCCTTCCTACGAGCAGTACTTC	CASSVHRDPSYEQYF
.	TRBV30	TRBJ2-5	many	TGTGCCTGGAGTTGGTACCCCAATAGGATCCAGTACTTC	CAWSWYPNRIQYF
.	TRBV4-2	TRBJ2-1	few	TGTGCCAGCAGCCATGGCGTTTGGGAGCAGTTCTTC	CASSHGVWEQFF
.	TRBV5-1	TRBJ2-5	.	TGCGCCAGCAGCTTTCGCAGGAGGGAGACCCAGTACTTC	CASSFRRRETQYF
TRBD2	TRBV28	TRBJ2-1	many	TGTGCCAGCAGGACGACTAGCGATCGGGGTGAGCAGTTCTTC	CASRTTSDRGEQFF
.	TRBV3-1	TRBJ1-1	many	TGTGCCAGCAGCCAGGGAGCCGAAGCTTTCTTT	CASSQGAEAFF
.	TRBV11-2	TRBJ2-7	many	TGTGCCAGCACCAGCCCGGGTAACTACGAGCAGTACTTC	CASTSPGNYEQYF
.	TRBV20-1	TRBJ1-5	.	TGCAGTGCTAGAGTTAATCAGCCCCAGCATTTT	CSARVNQPQHF
.	TRBV28	TRBJ2-5	many	TGTGCCAGCAGTTTATCTACGGGCGGCTATCAAGAGACCCAGTACTTC	CASSLSTGGYQETQYF
TRBD2	TRBV12-3/TRBV12-4	TRBJ2-7	many	TGTGCCAGCAGTGGCGGGAGCAGGGAGCAGTACTTC	CASSGGSREQYF
.	TRBV5-1	TRBJ2-3	.	TGCGCCAGCAGCTTGGTAGGGGGAACGACGACAGATACGCAGTATTTT	CASSLVGGTTTDTQYF
TRBD1	TRBV5-1	TRBJ2-7	many	TGCGCCAGCAGCGCTGACAGGGGGGCCTACGAGCAGTACTTC	CASSADRGAYEQYF
.	TRBV20-1	TRBJ2-7	many	TGCAGTGCTAGTTTCAGGCCGACGGGCGAGCAGTACTTC	CSASFRPTGEQYF
.	TRBV2	TRBJ1-4	many	TGTGCCAGCAGTGAAGCGCCAGGGGACGGCGAAAAACTGTTTTTT	CASSEAPGDGEKLFF
.	TRBV29-1	TRBJ2-3	few	TGCAGCGTTCTCCTGAGTACGCAGTATTTT	CSVLLSTQYF
.	TRBV5-8	TRBJ2-7	few	TGTGCCAGCAGCCCGAATAACTCCCCTACCTACGAGCAGTACTTC	CASSPNNSPTYEQYF
.	TRBV20-1	TRBJ2-1	many	TGCAGTGCTAGTCCCGGGACCGACAATGAGCAGTTCTTC	CSASPGTDNEQFF
.	TRBV24-1	TRBJ1-1	many	TGTGCCACCAGTGACCAGGGTGACACTGAAGCTTTCTTT	CATSDQGDTEAFF
.	TRBV29-1	TRBJ2-7	many	TGCAGCGCCGACGTACTGAAGGCGGGTTCCTACGAGCAGTACTTC	CSADVLKAGSYEQYF
.	TRBV24-1	TRBJ2-6	.	TGTGCCACCAGTGATTTGGGCACCTCTGGGGCCAACGTCCTGACTTTC	CATSDLGTSGANVLTF
TRBD2	TRBV4-1	TRBJ2-7	few	TGTGCCAGCAGCCAAGATATTATGGCGTTGGTTCGGACTAGCGGGACCCACGAGCAGTACTTC	CASSQDIMALVRTSGTHEQYF
TRBD1	TRBV11-2	TRBJ2-6	few	TGTGCCAGCCGCGGACAGGGGGTAATGCGCGGGGCCAACGTCCTGACTTTC	CASRGQGVMRGANVLTF
.	TRBV28	TRBJ2-4	many	TGTGCCAGCAGGCGGCCCGAGGAAAACATTCAGTACTTC	CASRRPEENIQYF
.	TRBV6-1	TRBJ1-1	many	TGTGCCAGCACCGTTTGGGGGAACACTGAAGCTTTCTTT	CASTVWGNTEAFF
.	TRBV28	TRBJ1-6	many	TGTGCCAGCAGACCGCCCGACGGATATAATTCACCCCTCCACTTT	CASRPPDGYNSPLHF
.	TRBV5-1	TRBJ2-3	many	TGCGCCAGCAGCCCACCCAGGGACACAGATACGCAGTATTTT	CASSPPRDTDTQYF
TRBD1	TRBV19	TRBJ2-1	.	TGTGCCAGTAGTATTTCGGGACAGTACAATGAGCAGTTCTTC	CASSISGQYNEQFF
.	TRBV3-1	TRBJ1-5	many	TGTGCCAGCAGCCAAGGGAGCCGGAGCAATCAGCCCCAGCATTTT	CASSQGSRSNQPQHF
.	TRBV12-3/TRBV12-4	TRBJ1-5	many	TGTGCCAGCAGTTCTCGGGCAGGACCTAAAGAATATCAGCCCCAGCATTTT	CASSSRAGPKEYQPQHF
.	TRBV29-1	TRBJ2-7	.	TGCAGCGTTGGGTCTCCCGGGTCTTACCCCTACGAGCAGTACTTC	CSVGSPGSYPYEQYF
.	TRBV27	TRBJ1-4	many	TGTGCCAGCAGTTTCGGGCAGCCTATTAATGAAAAACTGTTTTTT	CASSFGQPINEKLFF
.	TRBV30	TRBJ2-2	many	TGTGCCTGGAGTGTAGGCGGGGAGCTGTTTTTT	CAWSVGGELFF
.	TRBV12-3/TRBV12-4	TRBJ2-7	.	TGTGCCAGCAGTAGGGACTTTCTCGAGCAGTACTTC	CASSRDFLEQYF
.	TRBV24-1	TRBJ2-7	many	TGTGCCACCAGTGACGGAGGACGAGGCGAGCAGTACTTC	CATSDGGRGEQYF
.	TRBV7-9	TRBJ2-2	many	TGTGCCAGCAGCTCCCCGGTACTCGCGACGGACACCGGGGAGCTGTTTTTT	CASSSPVLATDTGELFF
TRBD1	TRBV29-1	TRBJ1-2	few	TGCAGCGTTGGGAAGGGACAGGGGATAAACTATGGCTACACCTTC	CSVGKGQGINYGYTF
TRBD2	TRBV6-2/TRBV6-3	TRBJ2-3	.	TGTGCCAGCTCGACTAGCGGGAGGGCCGATTCGATCGATACGCAGTATTTT	CASSTSGRADSIDTQYF
.	TRBV5-1	TRBJ2-2	.	TGCGCCAGCAGTTCTCCAGACACCGGGGAGCTGTTTTTT	CASSSPDTGELFF
.	TRBV6-1	TRBJ2-1	many	TGTGCCAGCAGGGGGACAGTCGGGACTCCCCGCAATGAGCAGTTCTTC	CASRGTVGTPRNEQFF
.	TRBV5-1	TRBJ2-1	many	TGCGCCAGCAGCTTGGGATCTAGCAGTGATGAGCAGTTCTTC	CASSLGSSSDEQFF